The sequence of this T cell receptor (beta chain) was determined in a study of cytomegalovirus exposure and HLA in healthy donors. Study-level points and caveats: The listing of 150 or so TCR beta chains classed them as cytomegalovirus-associated.

For this clone: The antigen is unknown.

The CDR3 spans 14 residues. Trimming pared 6 bases from V and 0 bases from J, leaving 11 bases between. The germline CDR1 and CDR2 sequences are SGHTA and FQGTGA. A multiplex PCR was run with 60 Vbeta primers and 13 Jbeta primers. Profiling relied on immunoSEQ multiplex PCR, and the TCRdb table lists in-frame clones only, not all of them. The sample shows roughly 130,000 clones, 80% to 90% of them seen only once. Sequencing input: PBMCs. This TCR was sampled from a male donor in good health and CMV-seropositive. The rearrangement links TRBV7-3 to TRBJ1-1; TRBD1 might be the D (5 bases). This CDR3 is CASRKTAMNTEAFF. The CDR3 DNA reads TGTGCCAGCAGGAAGACAGCTATGAACACTGAAGCTTTCTTT.